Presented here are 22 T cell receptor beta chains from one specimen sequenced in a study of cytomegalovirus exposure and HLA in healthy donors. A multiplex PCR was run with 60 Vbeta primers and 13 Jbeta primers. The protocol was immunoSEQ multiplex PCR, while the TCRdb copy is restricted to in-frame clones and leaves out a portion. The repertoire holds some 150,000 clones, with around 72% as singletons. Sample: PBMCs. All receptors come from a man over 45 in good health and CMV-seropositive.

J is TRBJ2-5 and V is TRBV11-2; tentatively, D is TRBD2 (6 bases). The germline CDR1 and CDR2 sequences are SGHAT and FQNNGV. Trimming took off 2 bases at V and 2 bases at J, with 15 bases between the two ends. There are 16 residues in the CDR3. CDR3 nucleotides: TGTGCCAGCAGCTTAACCCTACTAGCACTTCAAGAGACCCAGTACTTC. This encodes CASSLTLLALQETQYF.

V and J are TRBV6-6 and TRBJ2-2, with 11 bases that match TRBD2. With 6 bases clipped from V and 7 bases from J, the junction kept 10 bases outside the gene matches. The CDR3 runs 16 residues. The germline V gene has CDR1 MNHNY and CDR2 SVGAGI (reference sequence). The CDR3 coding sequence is TGTGCCAGCAGCCTGGGACTAGCGGAGGGGGGCGGGGAGCTGTTTTTT. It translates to CASSLGLAEGGGELFF.

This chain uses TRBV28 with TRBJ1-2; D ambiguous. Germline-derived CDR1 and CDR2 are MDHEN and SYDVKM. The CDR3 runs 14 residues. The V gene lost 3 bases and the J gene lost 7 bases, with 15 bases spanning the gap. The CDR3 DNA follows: TGTGCCAGCAGTTTGGTCGGAATTGAGGGTGGCTACACCTTC. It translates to CASSLVGIEGGYTF.

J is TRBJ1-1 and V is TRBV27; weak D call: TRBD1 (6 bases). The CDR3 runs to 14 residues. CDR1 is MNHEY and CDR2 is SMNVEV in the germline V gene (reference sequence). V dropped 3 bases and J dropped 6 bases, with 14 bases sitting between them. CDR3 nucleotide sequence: TGTGCCAGCAGTTTGAAGGGGGGGTACGCTGAAGCTTTCTTT. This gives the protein CASSLKGGYAEAFF.

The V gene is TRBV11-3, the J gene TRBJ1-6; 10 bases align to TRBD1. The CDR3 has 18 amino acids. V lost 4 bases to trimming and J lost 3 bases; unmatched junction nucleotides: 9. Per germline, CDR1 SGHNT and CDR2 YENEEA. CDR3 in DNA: TGTGCCAGCAGCTCACAACCGGGACAGGGGATCTATAATTCACCCCTCCACTTT. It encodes CASSSQPGQGIYNSPLHF.

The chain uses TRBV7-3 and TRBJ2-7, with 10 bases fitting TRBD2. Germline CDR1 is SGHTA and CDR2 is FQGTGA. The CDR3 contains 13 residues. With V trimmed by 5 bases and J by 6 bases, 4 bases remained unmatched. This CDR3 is CASSPIAGGEQYF. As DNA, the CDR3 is TGTGCCAGCAGCCCCATAGCGGGAGGCGAGCAGTACTTC.

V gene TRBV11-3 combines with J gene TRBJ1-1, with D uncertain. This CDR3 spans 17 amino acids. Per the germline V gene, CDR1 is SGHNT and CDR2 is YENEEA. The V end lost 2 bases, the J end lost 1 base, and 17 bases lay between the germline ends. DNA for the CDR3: TGTGCCAGCAGCTTATCCCGGGGAGCAGCAGGGAACACTGAAGCTTTCTTT. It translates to CASSLSRGAAGNTEAFF.

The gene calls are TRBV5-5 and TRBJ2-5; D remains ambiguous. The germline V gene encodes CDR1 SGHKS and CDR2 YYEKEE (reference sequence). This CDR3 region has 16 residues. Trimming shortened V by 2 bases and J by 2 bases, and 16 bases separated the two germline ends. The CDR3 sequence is CASSFVGFSVQETQYF. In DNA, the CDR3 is TGTGCCAGCAGCTTTGTTGGTTTTTCGGTTCAAGAGACCCAGTACTTC.

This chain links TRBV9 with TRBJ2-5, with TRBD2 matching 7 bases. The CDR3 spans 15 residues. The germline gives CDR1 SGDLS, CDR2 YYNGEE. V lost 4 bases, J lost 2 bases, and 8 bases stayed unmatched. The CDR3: CASSRTGTTQETQYF. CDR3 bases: TGTGCCAGCAGCAGAACCGGGACTACGCAAGAGACCCAGTACTTC.

In nucleotides, the CDR3 is TGTGCCAGCTCACCAACGGGGGGTAATCAGCCCCAGCATTTT. Protein: CASSPTGGNQPQHF. The V gene is TRBV18, the J gene TRBJ1-5, with a possible D match to TRBD1 (5 bases). V was shortened by 2 bases and J by 4 bases, with 9 bases between the two germline ends. The CDR3 sequence is 14 residues long. The germline V gene encodes CDR1 KGHSH and CDR2 LQKENI. Combining the CDR3 with reference TRBV18 and TRBJ1-5 gives the whole variable domain NAGVMQNPRHLVRRRGQEARLRCSPMKGHSHVYWYRQLPEEGLKFMVYLQKENIIDESGMPKERFSAEFPKEGPSILRIQQVVRGDSAAYFCASSPTGGNQPQHFGDGTRLSIL.

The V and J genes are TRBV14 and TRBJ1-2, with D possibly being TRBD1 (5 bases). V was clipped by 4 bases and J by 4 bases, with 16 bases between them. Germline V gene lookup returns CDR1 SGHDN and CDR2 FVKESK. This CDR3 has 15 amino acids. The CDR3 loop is CASSPRGSFLYGYTF. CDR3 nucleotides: TGTGCCAGCAGCCCTAGGGGATCGTTCCTCTATGGCTACACCTTC.

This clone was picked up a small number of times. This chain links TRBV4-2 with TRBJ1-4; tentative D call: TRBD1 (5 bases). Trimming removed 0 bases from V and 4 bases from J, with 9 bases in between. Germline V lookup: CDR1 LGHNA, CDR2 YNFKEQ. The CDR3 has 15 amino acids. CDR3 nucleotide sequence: TGTGCCAGCAGCCAAGAAGGGCAGGGTAATGAAAAACTGTTTTTT. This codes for CASSQEGQGNEKLFF.

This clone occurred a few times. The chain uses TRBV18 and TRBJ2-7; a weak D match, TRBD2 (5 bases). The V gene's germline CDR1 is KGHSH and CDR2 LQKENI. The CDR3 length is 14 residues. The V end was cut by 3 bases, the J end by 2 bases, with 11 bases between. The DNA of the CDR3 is TGTGCCAGCTCACCGGACGGGATCCCCTACGAGCAGTACTTC. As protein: CASSPDGIPYEQYF.

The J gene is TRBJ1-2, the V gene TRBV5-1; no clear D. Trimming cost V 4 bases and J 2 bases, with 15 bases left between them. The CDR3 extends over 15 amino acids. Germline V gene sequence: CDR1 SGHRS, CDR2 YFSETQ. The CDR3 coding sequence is TGCGCCAGCAGCCCTGGAGGGCAGAGGAACTATGGCTACACCTTC. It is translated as CASSPGGQRNYGYTF.

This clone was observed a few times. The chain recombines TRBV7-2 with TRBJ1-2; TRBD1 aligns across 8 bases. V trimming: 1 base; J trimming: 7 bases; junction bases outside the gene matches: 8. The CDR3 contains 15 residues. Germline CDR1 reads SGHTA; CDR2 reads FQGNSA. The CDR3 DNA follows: TGTGCCAGCAGCTTAGGGAGGACAGGGTATGTTGGCTACACCTTC. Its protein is CASSLGRTGYVGYTF.

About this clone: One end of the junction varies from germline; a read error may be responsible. CDR3 region: CASQREGLGQLNNGYTF. CDR3 DNA sequence: TGTGCCAGTCAAAGAGAAGGGCTTGGACAGCTTAACAATGGCTACACCTTC. This chain links TRBV19 with TRBJ1-2; TRBD1 is a possible D gene (6 bases). The CDR3 has 17 amino acids. Germline CDR1 is LNHDA and CDR2 is SQIVND (reference sequence).

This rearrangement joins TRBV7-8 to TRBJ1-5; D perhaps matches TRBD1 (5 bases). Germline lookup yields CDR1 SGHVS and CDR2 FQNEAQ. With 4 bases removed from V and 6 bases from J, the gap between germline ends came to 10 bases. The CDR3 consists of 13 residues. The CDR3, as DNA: TGTGCCAGCAGCTACGACGGGGGTCAGCCCCAGCATTTT. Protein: CASSYDGGQPQHF.

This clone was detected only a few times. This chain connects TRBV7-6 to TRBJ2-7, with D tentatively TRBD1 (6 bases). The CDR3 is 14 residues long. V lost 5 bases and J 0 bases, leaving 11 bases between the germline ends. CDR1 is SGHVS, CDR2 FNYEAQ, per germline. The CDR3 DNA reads TGTGCCAGCAGCGCCCGGGACACCTCCTACGAGCAGTACTTC. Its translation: CASSARDTSYEQYF.

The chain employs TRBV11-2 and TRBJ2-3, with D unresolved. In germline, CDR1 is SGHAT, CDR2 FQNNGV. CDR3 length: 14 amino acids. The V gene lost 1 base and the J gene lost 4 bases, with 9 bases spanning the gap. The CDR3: CASSLVSVADTQYF. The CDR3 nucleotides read TGTGCCAGCAGCTTAGTGAGCGTGGCAGATACGCAGTATTTT. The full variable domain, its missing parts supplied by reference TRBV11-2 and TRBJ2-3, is EAGVAQSPRYKIIEKRQSVAFWCNPISGHATLYWYQQILGQGPKLLIQFQNNGVVDDSQLPKDRFSAERLKGVDSTLKIQPAKLEDSAVYLCASSLVSVADTQYFGPGTRLTVL.

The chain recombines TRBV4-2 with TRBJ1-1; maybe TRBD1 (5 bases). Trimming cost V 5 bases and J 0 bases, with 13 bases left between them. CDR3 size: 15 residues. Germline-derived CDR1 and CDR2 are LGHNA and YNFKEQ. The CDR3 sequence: CASSSLGEVNTEAFF. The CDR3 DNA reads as TGTGCCAGCAGCTCCTTGGGGGAGGTGAACACTGAAGCTTTCTTT.

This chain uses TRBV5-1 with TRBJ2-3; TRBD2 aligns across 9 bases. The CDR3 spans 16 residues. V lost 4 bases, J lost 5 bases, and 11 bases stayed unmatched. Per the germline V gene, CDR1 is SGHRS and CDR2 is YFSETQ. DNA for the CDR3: TGCGCCAGCAGCCCCCAACCGGGACTAGCTATAGATACGCAGTATTTT. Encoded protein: CASSPQPGLAIDTQYF.

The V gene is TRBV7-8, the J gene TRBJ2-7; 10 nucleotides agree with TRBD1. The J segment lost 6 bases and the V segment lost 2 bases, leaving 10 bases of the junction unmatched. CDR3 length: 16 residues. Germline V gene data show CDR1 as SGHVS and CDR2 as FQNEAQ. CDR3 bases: TGTGCCAGCAGCTTATTTAGCATCGGACAGGGGGGCGAGCAGTACTTC. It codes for CASSLFSIGQGGEQYF.